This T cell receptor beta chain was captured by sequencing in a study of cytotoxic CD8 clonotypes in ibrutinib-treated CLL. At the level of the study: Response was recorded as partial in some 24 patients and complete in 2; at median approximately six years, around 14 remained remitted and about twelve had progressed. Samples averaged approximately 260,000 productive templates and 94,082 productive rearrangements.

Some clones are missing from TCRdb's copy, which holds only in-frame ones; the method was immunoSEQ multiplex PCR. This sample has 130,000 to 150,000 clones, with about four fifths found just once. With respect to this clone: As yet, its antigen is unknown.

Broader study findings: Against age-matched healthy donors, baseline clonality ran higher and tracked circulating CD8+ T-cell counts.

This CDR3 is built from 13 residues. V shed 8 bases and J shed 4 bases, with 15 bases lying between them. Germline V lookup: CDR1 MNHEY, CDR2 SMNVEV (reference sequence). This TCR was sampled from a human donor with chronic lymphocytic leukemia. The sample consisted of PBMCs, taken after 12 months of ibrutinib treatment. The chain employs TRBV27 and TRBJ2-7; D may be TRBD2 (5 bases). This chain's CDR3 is CASSPSGAYEQYF. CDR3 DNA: TGTGCCAGCTCCCCCAGCGGCGCATACGAGCAGTACTTC.